This TCR beta chain was recorded in a study of shared clonotypes between healthy human individuals. Study-wide results and caveats: Generation probability values for non-shared clonotypes were lower than those for clonotypes shared by all four donors.

Deletions cut 6 bases from V and 4 bases from J, with 24 bases between. The germline V gene has CDR1 SEHNR and CDR2 FQNEAQ (reference sequence). This CDR3 has 17 amino acids. Sequenced by immunoSEQ multiplex PCR; TCRdb stores in-frame clones only, minus some. The sample carries millions of clones, 93% recorded once. Regarding this clone: The target antigen is unknown.

The rearrangement links TRBV7-9 to TRBJ2-5; tentatively, D is TRBD1 (6 bases). Sequencing was carried out using naive CD4+ T cells from PBMCs. This sample's subset: CD45RA+ positively selected. This receptor was taken from a man between 18 and 35 years old in good health. Some clones in this sample may be carry-over from other donors' samples. The CDR3 loop is CASSRWTGTSRGETQYF. The CDR3 nucleotides read TGTGCCAGCAGTCGTTGGACCGGGACCTCCAGGGGAGAGACCCAGTACTTC.